This T cell receptor beta chain was sequenced during a study of chemoradiotherapy in HPV16-positive cancers. Libraries were prepared by immunoSEQ multiplex PCR; TCRdb keeps only in-frame clonotypes and omits some of them. Among about 5,100 clones listed, approximately 93% were seen once. The specimen was taken from a patient who underwent chemoradiotherapy. The receptor was isolated from a human donor with HPV-associated anogenital cancer.

The CDR3 sequence: CASSFIGREAFF. The CDR3 DNA sequence: TGTGCCAGCAGTTTCATAGGCAGAGAAGCTTTCTTT. This chain joins TRBV28 and TRBJ1-1, with D unclear. Looked up from germline, CDR1 is MDHEN and CDR2 is SYDVKM. V lost 3 bases and J 8 bases, leaving 10 bases between the germline ends. The CDR3 length is 12 residues.